The 13 T cell receptor beta chains listed next were all sequenced from one sample in a study of T cell clonality in common variable immunodeficiency. Some clones are missing from TCRdb's copy, which holds only in-frame ones; the method was immunoSEQ multiplex PCR. This repertoire holds 42,000 or so clones, and none appear only once. Sequenced material: peripheral blood mononuclear cells. The receptors shown here come from a person aged 18-70 years in good health.

This clone was observed many times. Read sequence stops 3 residues before the CDR3 end, and the germline J gene provides the missing end. The chain recombines TRBV20-1 with TRBJ2-5; D may be TRBD2 (6 bases). V was pared by 0 bases and J by 4 bases, with 9 bases between. The CDR3 runs to 13 residues. Per the germline V gene, CDR1 is DFQATT and CDR2 is SNEGSKA (reference sequence). CDR3 residues: CSARDLEGETQYF. The DNA read from the CDR3 is TGCAGTGCTAGAGATCTGGAGGGAGAGACC.

This clone has at least ten counts. The sequenced fragment ends 3 residues before the CDR3 boundary, so the rest is inferred from the germline J gene. The genes are TRBV20-1 and TRBJ2-7, with TRBD2 identical over 8 bases. Trimming cost V 4 bases and J 1 base; bases outside gene matches: 9. The V gene's germline CDR1 is DFQATT and CDR2 SNEGSKA (reference sequence). This CDR3 contains 15 residues. CDR3: CSANKAGVGSYEQYF. CDR3 bases read: TGCAGTGCTAACAAAGCGGGAGTTGGTTCCTACGAG.

This clone was counted ten times or more. This CDR3 is CASTPDRPRYNEQFF. CDR3 DNA, as far as it was read: TGTGCCAGCACCCCGGACAGGCCACGATACAATGAG. V gene TRBV12-3 or TRBV12-4 combines with J gene TRBJ2-1, with 7 positions matching TRBD1. The read is 3 residues too short to cover the CDR3 end, so that end is filled in from the germline J gene. Unmatched junction bases numbered 10, after V lost 7 bases and J lost 4 bases. This CDR3 contains 15 residues.

In this sample, this clone turned up many times. The CDR3 goes on 3 residues after the read ends, and that part is filled in from the germline J gene. The V call is TRBV19, the J call TRBJ1-4, with D perhaps TRBD1 (6 bases). CDR1 is LNHDA, CDR2 SQIVND, per germline (reference sequence). V was trimmed by 2 bases and J by 7 bases, leaving 17 bases between them. The CDR3 consists of 16 residues. The part of the CDR3 DNA that was read is TGTGCCAGTAGTATAAGGGTCCCTGCAGGGGCTGAAAAA. It yields the protein CASSIRVPAGAEK. The whole CDR3 protein is CASSIRVPAGAEKLFF.

As concerns this clone: The CDR3 goes on 3 residues after the read ends, and that part is filled in from the germline J gene. The chain links TRBV7-3 to TRBJ1-5; TRBD1 agrees at 10 bases. The CDR3 runs to 15 residues. The ends lost 7 bases at V and 7 bases at J; junction bases unmatched: 10. Germline V gene sequence: CDR1 SGHTA, CDR2 FQGTGA. The CDR3 here is CASTKGGQGNQPQHF. The CDR3 bases that were read are TGTGCCAGCACCAAAGGGGGACAGGGGAACCAGCCC. Supplemented by reference TRBV7-3 and TRBJ1-5, the full variable domain reads GAGVSQTPSNKVTEKGKYVELRCDPISGHTALYWYRQSLGQGPEFLIYFQGTGAADDSGLPNDRFFAVRPEGSVSTLKIQRTERGDSAVYLCASTKGGQGNQPQHFGDGTRLSIL.

Remarks on this clone: Sequencing ends 3 residues short of the CDR3 end; the germline J gene provides the rest. The chain has TRBV18 and TRBJ1-1; 9 nucleotides line up with TRBD1. CDR1 and CDR2 (germline): KGHSH, LQKENI. The ends lost 2 bases at V and 4 bases at J; junction bases unmatched: 5. The CDR3 length is 15 residues. The CDR3 bases that were read are TGTGCCAGCTCACCAAAGGACAGGGGCGGCACTGAA. The encoded protein is CASSPKDRGGTE. The entire CDR3 is CASSPKDRGGTEAFF. The variable domain in full, completed from reference TRBV18 and TRBJ1-1, reads NAGVMQNPRHLVRRRGQEARLRCSPMKGHSHVYWYRQLPEEGLKFMVYLQKENIIDESGMPKERFSAEFPKEGPSILRIQQVVRGDSAAYFCASSPKDRGGTEAFFGQGTRLTVV.

This clone was picked up many times. The sequence runs out 3 residues before the end of the CDR3; the remainder is reconstructed from the germline J gene. The J gene is TRBJ2-1, the V gene TRBV2, with TRBD2 matching 14 bases. The CDR3 extends over 18 amino acids. V trimming: 6 bases; J trimming: 1 base; junction bases outside the gene matches: 8. Germline CDR1 and CDR2: SNHLY and FYNNEI. Partial CDR3 DNA: TGTGCCAGCAGCCCTGGGACTAGCGGGAGAGGGTCCTACAATGAG. This encodes CASSPGTSGRGSYNE. The entire CDR3 reads CASSPGTSGRGSYNEQFF.

There are many counts of this clone. The DNA read from the CDR3 is TGCAGTGCTAGAAGAGCCAGGGCGGATTCACCG. It translates to CSARRARADSP. The complete CDR3 sequence is CSARRARADSPLFF. The chain is built from TRBV20-1 and TRBJ2-2; the D gene is possibly TRBD1 (5 bases). From the germline J gene comes the end of the CDR3, since the read stops 3 residues before it. The CDR3 length is 14 residues. The germline V gene encodes CDR1 DFQATT and CDR2 SNEGSKA (reference sequence).

This clone has ten or more counts. The CDR3 is cut off 3 residues early in the read; its end comes from the germline J gene. The chain has TRBV28 and TRBJ2-7, with a tentative D call TRBD2 (6 bases). CDR3 size: 14 residues. The germline V gene encodes CDR1 MDHEN and CDR2 SYDVKM. V was pared by 5 bases and J by 2 bases, with 13 bases between. CDR3 bases read: TGTGCCAGCAGTGAGCTTGCGGGAACCTACGAG. As protein: CASSELAGTYE. The CDR3 in full is CASSELAGTYEQYF.

In regard to this clone: The read ends 3 residues shy of where the CDR3 ends; the end is completed using the germline J gene. The chain recombines TRBV20-1 with TRBJ1-4, with a weak D call TRBD1 (6 bases). CDR1 DFQATT and CDR2 SNEGSKA come from the germline V gene (reference sequence). This CDR3 has 14 residues. CDR3 DNA (partial): TGCAGTGCTAGTTCGGGACAAGAGAATTCACCA. It codes for CSASSGQENSP. In full, the CDR3 is CSASSGQENSPLFF.

At least ten counts were recorded for this clone. The read comes to an end 3 residues before the CDR3 does, leaving the germline J gene to fill in the end. This chain links TRBV20-1 with TRBJ2-3; 12 bases line up with TRBD2. This CDR3 contains 15 residues. Germline lookup yields CDR1 DFQATT and CDR2 SNEGSKA (reference sequence). CDR3 region: CSANRLAGVGETQYF. The part of the CDR3 DNA that was read is TGCAGTGCTAACAGACTAGCGGGAGTTGGGGAGACG.

This clone came up many times. The CDR3 is cut off 3 residues early in the read; its end comes from the germline J gene. The chain is built from TRBV19 and TRBJ2-3, with 11 bases identical to TRBD2. In germline, CDR1 is LNHDA, CDR2 SQIVND (reference sequence). Unmatched junction bases numbered 6, after V lost 5 bases and J lost 2 bases. This CDR3 has 16 residues. The CDR3 DNA, read in part, is TGTGCCAGTAGTCCGAGACTAGCGGGGTACACAGATACG. It specifies CASSPRLAGYTDT. The whole CDR3 protein is CASSPRLAGYTDTQYF.

At least ten counts were recorded for this clone. Sequencing ends 3 residues short of the CDR3 end; the germline J gene provides the rest. The chain is built from TRBV2 and TRBJ2-1; D is uncertain. Trimming shortened V by 8 bases and J by 0 bases, and 11 bases separated the two germline ends. In germline, CDR1 is SNHLY, CDR2 FYNNEI. The length of the CDR3 is 14 residues. CDR3 in amino acids: CASSLESSYNEQFF. CDR3 DNA, as far as it was read: TGTGCCAGCTCCTTAGAGAGCTCCTACAATGAG.